This TCR beta chain is from a study of shared clonotypes between healthy human individuals. Study details: Per-donor plates numbered three CD4 naive, three CD4 memory, two CD8 naive and one CD8 memory.

Libraries were prepared by immunoSEQ multiplex PCR; TCRdb keeps only in-frame clonotypes and omits some of them. The table lists hundreds of thousands of clones, around 95% of them singletons. The naive CD8 subset, CD45RO-negative cells positively selected for CCR7, excluded terminally differentiated effector memory CD45RA+ cells. Donors comprised only Caucasian adults living in Nashville, Tennessee. From germline, CDR1 is SGHTA and CDR2 FQGNSA. This CDR3 comprises 14 residues. The V gene lost 2 bases and the J gene lost 5 bases, with 12 bases spanning the gap. Points on this clone: Its specificity is unknown.

Study-level findings and limits: A handful of donors had about 5% of their naive CD4 clonotypes in common.

The source is a woman in her twenties or thirties in good health. Input material: naive CD8+ T cells sorted from blood. The rearrangement joins TRBV7-2 to TRBJ2-5, with D possibly being TRBD1 (6 bases). The chain's CDR3 is CASSLRQAWETQYF. CDR3 nucleotides: TGTGCCAGCAGCTTACGACAGGCTTGGGAGACCCAGTACTTC.